The rows below give T cell receptor beta chains drawn from one sample of a study of T-cell reconstitution after alpha-beta-depleted transplantation in children. TCRdb called the PCR reads again in MiXCR, with one record for every CDR3 protein. The data contain about 640,000 distinct CDR3 sequences, roughly 13% of them singletons. The sequencing here drew on PBMCs, mostly from graft donor cells, taken 360 days after TCRalphabeta/CD19-depleted stem cell transplant. These receptors came from a male patient younger than 18 who had a stem cell transplant for acute myeloid leukemia, so the T cells may come from the graft donor. Each CDR3 is given with its conserved first and last residue. D genes are given only for firm matches. Part of the rows lack a size; the others show once, few, many or a class for expanded clones.

>-|TRBV24-1|many|TRBJ2-2
TGTGCCACCAGTGTGGTTAGCGGGAACACCGGGGAGCTGTTTTTT
CATSVVSGNTGELFF
>TRBD2|TRBV25-1|few|TRBJ2-1
TGTGCCAGCAGCGAGGGGACGGGAGGGAGCTACAATGAGCAGTTCTTC
CASSEGTGGSYNEQFF
>TRBD2|TRBV5-1|-|TRBJ2-1
TGCGCCAGCAGCCAAGGACTAGAGAGAAGGAATGAGCAGTTCTTC
CASSQGLERRNEQFF
>TRBD2|TRBV20-1|-|TRBJ2-1
TGCAGTGCTAGAGCCCCCGGGGGGTACTACAATGAGCAGTTCTTC
CSARAPGGYYNEQFF
>-|TRBV7-2|-|TRBJ1-1
TGTGCCAGCAGCCGAGGGCCGAACACTGAAGCTTTCTTT
CASSRGPNTEAFF
>-|TRBV4-1|-|TRBJ2-7
TGCGCCAGCAGCCAAGATGTAGTAGGGCCGGCCAACTACGAGCAGTACTTC
CASSQDVVGPANYEQYF
>TRBD2|TRBV11-2|few|TRBJ2-2
TGTGCCAGCAGCTTAGGGGGAGGGTCGGGATGGAACACCGGGGAGCTGTTTTTT
CASSLGGGSGWNTGELFF
>TRBD2|TRBV6-5|-|TRBJ2-2
TGTGCCAGCAGTTACATCCCTAGCGGCCCGAACACCGGGGAGCTGTTTTTT
CASSYIPSGPNTGELFF
>TRBD1|TRBV4-2|many|TRBJ2-7
TGTGCCAGCAGCCAAGGGACAGGGGTCTACGAGCAGTACTTC
CASSQGTGVYEQYF
>TRBD2|TRBV29-1|few|TRBJ2-1
TGCAGCGTTTTACGAACTAGCGGATCCTACAATGAGCAGTTCTTC
CSVLRTSGSYNEQFF
>-|TRBV20-1|-|TRBJ2-5
TGCAGTGCCCAGATAGCGTTGACAGGCCGCGGGACCCAGTACTTC
CSAQIALTGRGTQYF
>-|TRBV19|-|TRBJ2-2
TGTGCCAGTAGTATAAGCGCCCCAACATACAGGGTTACGGAAACCGGGGAGCTGTTTTTT
CASSISAPTYRVTETGELFF
>TRBD1|TRBV7-2|many|TRBJ2-5
TGTGCCAGCAGCCCGAGGGGGCTCCAAGAGACCCAGTACTTC
CASSPRGLQETQYF
>-|TRBV7-2|many|TRBJ2-3
TGTGCCAGCAGCTTAAACGTCGCAACAGATACGCAGTATTTT
CASSLNVATDTQYF
>-|TRBV29-1|many|TRBJ2-7
TGCAGCGTTTTGGGTCTAGTCTCCTACGAGCAGTACTTC
CSVLGLVSYEQYF
>-|TRBV6-2/TRBV6-3|-|TRBJ1-5
TGTGCCAGCAGTTGGACGCCGGGACACCCAAATCAGCCCCAGCATTTT
CASSWTPGHPNQPQHF
>-|TRBV7-9|many|TRBJ1-4
TGTGCCAGCAGCCCCGTGATTGACGTGGGAAAACTGTTTTTT
CASSPVIDVGKLFF
>-|TRBV11-3|few|TRBJ2-1
TGTGCCAGCAGCTTCTCAACCGGGAAGGGCAACAATGAGCAGTTCTTC
CASSFSTGKGNNEQFF
>-|TRBV28|-|TRBJ2-3
TGTGCCAGCAGTCCGATCCCGTCGGGCACAGATACGCAGTATTTT
CASSPIPSGTDTQYF
>TRBD1|TRBV28|many|TRBJ2-1
TGTGCCAGCAGTCTCGGGACAGTCTCCTACAATGAGCAGTTCTTC
CASSLGTVSYNEQFF
>-|TRBV29-1|-|TRBJ2-3
TGCAGCGTTGGGGGGCTGTTTAACACAGATACGCAGTATTTT
CSVGGLFNTDTQYF
>-|TRBV29-1|-|TRBJ1-1
TGCAGCGCTGACGCGACAGTGATGAACACTGAAGCTTTCTTT
CSADATVMNTEAFF
>-|TRBV5-4|few|TRBJ2-3
TGTGCCAGCAGCTCGGGACTCCTTCGCACAGATACGCAGTATTTT
CASSSGLLRTDTQYF
>-|TRBV28|many|TRBJ2-1
TGTGCCAGCAGTTTGCCCAGGGGGGCGTCCTACAATGAGCAGTTCTTC
CASSLPRGASYNEQFF
>-|TRBV27|-|TRBJ1-1
TGTGCCAGCGGGGGTTGGGGGAACACTGAAGCTTTCTTT
CASGGWGNTEAFF
>-|TRBV5-1|many|TRBJ2-7
TGCGCCAGCAGCTTGTCAGCAAGCTCCTACGAGCAGTACTTC
CASSLSASSYEQYF
>TRBD2|TRBV12-3/TRBV12-4|-|TRBJ2-1
TGTGCCAGCAGTTTAAGCAGCGGGAGGTCGGATGAGCAGTTCTTC
CASSLSSGRSDEQFF
>-|TRBV7-2|-|TRBJ2-2
TGTGCCAGCAGCTCGAGGCCCCTCCCGACCGGGGAGCTGTTTTTT
CASSSRPLPTGELFF
>TRBD1|TRBV10-3|-|TRBJ1-1
TGTGCCATCAGGGAACTGGGGGGGACAGGTGAAGCTTTCTTT
CAIRELGGTGEAFF
>-|TRBV9|-|TRBJ2-3
TGTGCCAGCAGCGTAATCGGGTCCAACCCCACAGATACGCAGTATTTT
CASSVIGSNPTDTQYF
>-|TRBV5-1|many|TRBJ2-7
TGCGCCAGCAGCTTGCCCAGGGGCCGGGAGCAGTACTTC
CASSLPRGREQYF
>-|TRBV27|-|TRBJ2-5
TGTGCCAGCAGTTTGCGTCCGAGGAACCACGGGGAGACCCAGTACTTC
CASSLRPRNHGETQYF
>-|TRBV6-6|-|TRBJ2-1
TGTGCCACCCGGGCCTCATACAATGAGCAGTTCTTC
CATRASYNEQFF
>TRBD1|TRBV10-3|many|TRBJ2-4
TGTGCCATCAGCATGATGGGGGGACAGGGAAACATTCAGTACTTC
CAISMMGGQGNIQYF
>TRBD2|TRBV5-1|-|TRBJ2-1
TGCGCCAGCAGCTTGATTAGCGGGAGATTATCCCCCTACAATGAGCAGTTCTTC
CASSLISGRLSPYNEQFF
>-|TRBV18|-|TRBJ2-2
TGTGCCAGCTCGCTGACAGGACAAGACACCGGGGAGCTGTTTTTT
CASSLTGQDTGELFF